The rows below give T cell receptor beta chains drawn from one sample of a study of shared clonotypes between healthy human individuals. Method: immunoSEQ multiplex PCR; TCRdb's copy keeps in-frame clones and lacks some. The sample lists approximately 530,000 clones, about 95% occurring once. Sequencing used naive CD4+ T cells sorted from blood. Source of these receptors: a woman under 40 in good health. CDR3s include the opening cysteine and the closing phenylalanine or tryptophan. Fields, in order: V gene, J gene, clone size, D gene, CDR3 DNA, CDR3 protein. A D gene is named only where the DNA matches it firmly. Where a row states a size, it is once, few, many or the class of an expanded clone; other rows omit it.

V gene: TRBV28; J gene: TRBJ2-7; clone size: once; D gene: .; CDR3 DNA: TGTGCCAGCATGGAGTTGGGACACTCCTACGAGCAGTACTTC; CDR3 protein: CASMELGHSYEQYF
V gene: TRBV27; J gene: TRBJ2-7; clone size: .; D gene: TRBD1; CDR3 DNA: TGTGCCAGCAGGCCCGGGACAGGATACGAGCAGTACTTC; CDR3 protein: CASRPGTGYEQYF
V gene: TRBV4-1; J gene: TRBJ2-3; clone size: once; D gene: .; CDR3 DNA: TGCGCCAGCACTTTAACAGGGGGGGGCACAGATACGCAGTATTTT; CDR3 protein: CASTLTGGGTDTQYF
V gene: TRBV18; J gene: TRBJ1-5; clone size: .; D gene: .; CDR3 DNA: TGTGCCAGCTCACCTGCCGGCCCCAATCAGCCCCAGCATTTT; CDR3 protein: CASSPAGPNQPQHF
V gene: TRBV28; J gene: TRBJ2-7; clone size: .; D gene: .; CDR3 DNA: TGTGCCAGCAGTTTGGGTCAATCATACGAGCAGTACTTC; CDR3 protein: CASSLGQSYEQYF
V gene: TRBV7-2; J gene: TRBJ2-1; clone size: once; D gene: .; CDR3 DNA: TGTGCCAGCAGCTCCCTCCCAACAGGGCCCTCCTACAATGAGCAGTTCTTC; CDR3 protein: CASSSLPTGPSYNEQFF
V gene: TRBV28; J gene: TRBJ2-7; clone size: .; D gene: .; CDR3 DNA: TGTGCCAGCAGTTTAACTGAACGAAACTCCTACGAGCAGTACTTC; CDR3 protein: CASSLTERNSYEQYF
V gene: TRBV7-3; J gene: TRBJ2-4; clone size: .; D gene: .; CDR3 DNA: TGTGCCAGCAGCTTATGGGGACGAGGGAGCCTAGCCAAAAACATTCAGTACTTC; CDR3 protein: CASSLWGRGSLAKNIQYF
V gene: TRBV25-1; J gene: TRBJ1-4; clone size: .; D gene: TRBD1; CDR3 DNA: TGTGCCAGCAGTGATGATAGGACAGGGAATGAAAAACTGTTTTTT; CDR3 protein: CASSDDRTGNEKLFF
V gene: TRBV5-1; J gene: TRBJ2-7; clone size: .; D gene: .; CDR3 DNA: TGCGCCAGCAGCTTGGTGCTAGCTGCGCACTCCGAGCAGTACTTC; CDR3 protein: CASSLVLAAHSEQYF
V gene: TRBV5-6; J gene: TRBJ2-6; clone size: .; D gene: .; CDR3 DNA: TGTGCCAGCCACAGAGCCCCCTCTGGGGCCAACGTCCTGACTTTC; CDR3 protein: CASHRAPSGANVLTF
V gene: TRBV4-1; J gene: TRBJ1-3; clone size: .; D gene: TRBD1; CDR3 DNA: TGCGCCAGCAGCCCCCGGGACAGGGCGAACTCTGGAAACACCATATATTTT; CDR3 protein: CASSPRDRANSGNTIYF
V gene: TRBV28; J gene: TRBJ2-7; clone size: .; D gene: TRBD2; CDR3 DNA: TGTGCCAGCAGTCCCCAAAGCGGGAGACTTTTGTCCTACGAGCAGTACTTC; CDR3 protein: CASSPQSGRLLSYEQYF
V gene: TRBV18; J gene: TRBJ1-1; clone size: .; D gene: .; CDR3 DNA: TGTGCCAGCTCACCACAGGGACCAAACACTGAAGCTTTCTTT; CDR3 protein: CASSPQGPNTEAFF
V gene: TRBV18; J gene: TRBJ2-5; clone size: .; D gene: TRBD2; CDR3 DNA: TGTGCCAGCTCACCAGGGGGGGTCGAGACCCAGTACTTC; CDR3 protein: CASSPGGVETQYF
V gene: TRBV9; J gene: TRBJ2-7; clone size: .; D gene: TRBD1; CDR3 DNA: TGTGCCAGCAGCGTAGGGGGACAGGGCTCATACGAGCAGTACTTC; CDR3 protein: CASSVGGQGSYEQYF
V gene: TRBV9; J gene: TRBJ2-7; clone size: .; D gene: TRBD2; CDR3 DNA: TGTGCCAGCAGCGAGGGACTAGCGGGAGCTCAGGAGCAGTACTTC; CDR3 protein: CASSEGLAGAQEQYF
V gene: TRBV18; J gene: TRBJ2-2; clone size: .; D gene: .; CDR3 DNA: TGTGCCAGCTCACCCTTTGGGGGCGCAAGCACCGGGGAGCTGTTTTTT; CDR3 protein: CASSPFGGASTGELFF
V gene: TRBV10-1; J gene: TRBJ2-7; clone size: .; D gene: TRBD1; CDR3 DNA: TGCGCCAGCAGTGCTTACAGGGGCGCGGACGAGCAGTACTTC; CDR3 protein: CASSAYRGADEQYF
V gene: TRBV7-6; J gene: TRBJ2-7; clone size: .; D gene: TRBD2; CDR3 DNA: TGTGCCACCCAAGGACTAGCGGGGTTCGCCGAGCAGTACTTC; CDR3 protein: CATQGLAGFAEQYF